This passage covers 15 T cell receptor beta chains from one sample sequenced in a study of tumor-infiltrating lymphocytes in localized non-small cell lung cancer. Data came from immunoSEQ multiplex PCR; TCRdb stores just in-frame clones and leaves some out. This table has fewer than 12,000 clones, around 63% appearing once. The sample consisted of lung tumor tissue. Receptors were obtained from a human donor with non-small cell lung cancer.

This clone was seen a few times. This chain links TRBV9 with TRBJ1-2; TRBD1 matches 8 bases. CDR1 SGDLS and CDR2 YYNGEE come from the germline V gene. The CDR3 is 11 residues long. V lost 1 base and J lost 13; bases outside the gene matches: 3. CDR3 protein: CASSVLRGLTF. For the CDR3, the DNA is TGTGCCAGCAGCGTACTCAGGGGGCTCACCTTC. Variable domain in full (rest from reference TRBV9 and TRBJ1-2): DSGVTQTPKHLITATGQRVTLRCSPRSGDLSVYWYQQSLDQGLQFLIQYYNGEERAKGNILERFSAQQFPDLHSELNLSSLELGDSALYFCASSVLRGLTFGSGTRLTVV.

In its sample, this clone was seen a few times. The chain carries TRBV18 and TRBJ2-1; TRBD2 aligns across 8 bases. Germline V CDR1 and CDR2: KGHSH, LQKENI. Trimming removed 6 bases from V and 8 bases from J; junction bases left unmatched: 9. CDR3 length: 14 amino acids. The CDR3: CASSYGTSQYEQFF. The CDR3 DNA follows: TGTGCCAGCTCGTATGGGACTAGTCAATATGAGCAGTTCTTC.

By its share, this clone is medium-sized (0.01 to 0.1%). J is TRBJ2-7 and V is TRBV6-5; D might be TRBD1 or TRBD2, each matching 7 bases. The length of the CDR3 is 14 residues. CDR1 is MNHEY and CDR2 is SVGAGI in the germline V gene. V gave up 6 bases and J gave up 7 bases, with 19 bases separating them. The CDR3: CASSFRSQGGEQYF. The DNA of the CDR3 is TGTGCCAGCAGCTTTAGGAGCCAGGGGGGGGAGCAGTACTTC.

By share of the sample, this clone is medium-sized. The chain combines TRBV19 with TRBJ1-4, with 11 bases matching TRBD1. V shed 4 bases, J shed 5 bases, and the junction held 6 bases outside the gene matches. Germline V gene sequence: CDR1 LNHDA, CDR2 SQIVND (reference sequence). The length of the CDR3 is 16 residues. The CDR3 DNA sequence: TGTGCCAGTAGTACGCGGACAGGGGGCCGGAATGAAAAACTGTTTTTT. Translating it yields CASSTRTGGRNEKLFF.

By its share, this clone is medium-sized. The CDR3 DNA reads TGTGCCAGCAGCCGGGCCTACGAGCAGTACTTC. Its translation: CASSRAYEQYF. The genes are TRBV14 and TRBJ2-7; D is unresolved. The CDR3 length is 11 residues. Per germline, CDR1 SGHDN and CDR2 FVKESK. V dropped 4 bases and J dropped 2 bases, with 3 bases sitting between them.

The V gene is TRBV11-2, the J gene TRBJ1-2; D unresolved. Looked up from germline, CDR1 is SGHAT and CDR2 is FQNNGV. The CDR3 runs 13 residues. V lost 2 bases and J 3 bases, leaving 7 bases between the germline ends. This CDR3 reads CASSLSSHYGYTF. The CDR3 DNA is TGTGCCAGCAGCTTATCATCCCACTATGGCTACACCTTC. Together with reference TRBV11-2 and TRBJ1-2, the CDR3 gives the full variable domain: EAGVAQSPRYKIIEKRQSVAFWCNPISGHATLYWYQQILGQGPKLLIQFQNNGVVDDSQLPKDRFSAERLKGVDSTLKIQPAKLEDSAVYLCASSLSSHYGYTFGSGTRLTVV.

In this sample, this clone turned up a few times. V gene TRBV18 combines with J gene TRBJ1-2; D is uncertain. The CDR3 has 15 residues. Germline V lookup: CDR1 KGHSH, CDR2 LQKENI. V shed 1 base and J shed 4 bases, with 13 bases lying between them. Here the CDR3 reads CASSPRLPGVYGYTF. CDR3 sequence (DNA): TGTGCCAGCTCACCACGGTTGCCGGGAGTCTATGGCTACACCTTC.

The V and J genes are TRBV6-6 and TRBJ2-1; 9 nucleotides match TRBD1. Germline V lookup: CDR1 MNHNY, CDR2 SVGAGI (reference sequence). With V trimmed by 5 bases and J by 5 bases, 10 bases remained unmatched. The CDR3 spans 16 residues. The CDR3 bases are TGTGCCAGCAGTACACCGCCGGGACAGGGCAACAATGAGCAGTTCTTC. It is translated as CASSTPPGQGNNEQFF.

This sequence joins TRBV5-1 and TRBJ2-1; 7 positions match TRBD2. Germline V gene lookup returns CDR1 SGHRS and CDR2 YFSETQ. The CDR3 is made up of 14 amino acids. V shed 0 bases, J shed 8 bases, and the junction held 5 bases outside the gene matches. The CDR3 DNA sequence: TGCGCCAGCAGCTTGGAGGCTAGCGGCGATGAGCAGTTCTTC. As protein: CASSLEASGDEQFF.

This clone is medium-sized. This chain connects TRBV6-1 to TRBJ2-7, with D possibly TRBD1 on 7 matching bases. Deletions cut 7 bases from V and 2 bases from J, with 12 bases between. This CDR3 region has 13 residues. Germline assignment: CDR1 MNHNS and CDR2 SASEGT. DNA of the CDR3: TGTGCCAGCACCGGCGGGACAGCCTACGAGCAGTACTTC. It codes for CASTGGTAYEQYF.

The gene calls are TRBV7-9 and TRBJ2-7; 9 nucleotides align to TRBD2. After removal of 5 bases from V and 8 bases from J, the junction contained 10 bases not matched to a gene. CDR3 length: 14 residues. The germline V gene encodes CDR1 SEHNR and CDR2 FQNEAQ (reference sequence). The CDR3 region has the DNA TGTGCCAGCAGCCCAAGCGGGAGGCTAACCAAGCAGTACTTC. Protein sequence: CASSPSGRLTKQYF. Full variable domain (remainder filled in from reference TRBV7-9 and TRBJ2-7): DTGVSQNPRHKITKRGQNVTFRCDPISEHNRLYWYRQTLGQGPEFLTYFQNEAQLEKSRLLSDRFSAERPKGSFSTLEIQRTEQGDSAMYLCASSPSGRLTKQYFGPGTRLTVT.

This sequence joins TRBV7-9 and TRBJ1-1, with D possibly being TRBD1 (5 bases). Germline CDR1 is SEHNR and CDR2 is FQNEAQ (reference sequence). The CDR3 runs 12 residues. V was pared by 5 bases and J by 7 bases, with 11 bases between. CDR3 bases: TGTGCCAGCAGCCGAGAGCAGGGTGAAGCTTTCTTT. This encodes CASSREQGEAFF.

The chain recombines TRBV13 with TRBJ1-6; 8 bases map to TRBD1. Germline-derived CDR1 and CDR2 are PRHDT and FYEKMQ (reference sequence). This CDR3 contains 14 residues. V gave up 3 bases and J gave up 9 bases; unmatched junction bases: 4. The CDR3 coding sequence is TGTGCCAGCAGCTTCGGACAGGGTACTTCACCCCTCCACTTT. This gives the protein CASSFGQGTSPLHF.

The chain joins TRBV30 to TRBJ2-3, with 7 bases aligning to TRBD2. This CDR3 has 14 amino acids. CDR1 and CDR2 (germline): GTSNPN, SVGIG (reference sequence). The V segment lost 0 bases and the J segment 1 base; nucleotides outside the gene matches: 1. The CDR3, as DNA: TGTGCCTGGAGTGTGGCGGGAGGCACAGATACGCAGTATTTT. Translated, it gives CAWSVAGGTDTQYF.

V usage is TRBV18 and J usage is TRBJ2-5, with unresolved D. Trimming removed 5 bases from V and 6 bases from J, with 16 bases in between. The CDR3 spans 14 residues. Per the germline V gene, CDR1 is KGHSH and CDR2 is LQKENI. For the CDR3, the DNA is TGTGCCAGCTCATCGGACCTCTCACAGCAGACCCAGTACTTC. Encoded protein: CASSSDLSQQTQYF.